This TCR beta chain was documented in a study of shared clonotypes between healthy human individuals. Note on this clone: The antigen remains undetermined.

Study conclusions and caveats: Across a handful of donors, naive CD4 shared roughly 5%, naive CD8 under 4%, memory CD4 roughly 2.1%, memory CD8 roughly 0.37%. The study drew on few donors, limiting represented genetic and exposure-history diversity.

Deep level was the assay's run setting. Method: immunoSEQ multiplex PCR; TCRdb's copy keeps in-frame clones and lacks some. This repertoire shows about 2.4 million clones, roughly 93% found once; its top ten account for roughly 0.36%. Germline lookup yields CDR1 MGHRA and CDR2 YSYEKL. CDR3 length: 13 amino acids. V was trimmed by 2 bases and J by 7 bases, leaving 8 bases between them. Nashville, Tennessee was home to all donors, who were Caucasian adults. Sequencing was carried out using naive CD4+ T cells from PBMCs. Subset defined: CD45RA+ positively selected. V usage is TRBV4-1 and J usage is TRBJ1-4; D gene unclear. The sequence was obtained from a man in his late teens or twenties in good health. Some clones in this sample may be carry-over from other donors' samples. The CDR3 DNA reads TGCGCCAGCAGCCAACTCCTGGGTGAAAAACTGTTTTTT. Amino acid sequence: CASSQLLGEKLFF.